This passage covers 2 T cell receptor beta chains from one sample sequenced in a study of T-cell memory formation after mild COVID-19. Each CDR3 protein gets one entry after TCRdb re-called the 5' RACE reads with MiXCR. The sample lists tens of thousands of distinct CDR3 sequences, around 10% occurring once. Source material: PBMCs or a T cell subset sorted from them (not recorded which). The receptors stem from a man younger than 30 who had mild COVID-19 (a few samples of this study predate the infection). Cell type and time point are not known.

The CDR3 protein is CASSYSPLLSSSGANVLTF. The CDR3 DNA follows: TGTGCCAGCAGTTACTCGCCCCTACTTTCAAGCTCTGGGGCCAACGTCCTGACTTTC. The chain couples TRBV6-5 to TRBJ2-6; D gene ambiguous. CDR1 is MNHEY, CDR2 SVGAGI, per germline. The V and J ends lost 0 bases and 0 bases respectively, with 15 bases between them. The CDR3 is 19 amino acids.

This clonotype occurred many times. V and J are TRBV19 and TRBJ2-7, with D unclear. Deletions cut 3 bases from V and 1 base from J, with 10 bases between. Germline lookup yields CDR1 LNHDA and CDR2 SQIVND (reference sequence). The CDR3 extends over 14 amino acids. CDR3 region: CASSIAGGSYEQYF. CDR3 DNA sequence: TGTGCCAGTAGTATTGCCGGCGGTTCCTACGAGCAGTACTTC. Filled out from reference TRBV19 and TRBJ2-7, the complete variable domain reads DGGITQSPKYLFRKEGQNVTLSCEQNLNHDAMYWYRQDPGQGLRLIYYSQIVNDFQKGDIAEGYSVSREKKESFPLTVTSAQKNPTAFYLCASSIAGGSYEQYFGPGTRLTVT.